These 9 T cell receptor beta chains were all obtained from the same sample, sequenced in a study of shared clonotypes between healthy human individuals. Clones were read by immunoSEQ multiplex PCR, and TCRdb kept only the in-frame ones, dropping some. Counted here are around 510,000 clones, approximately 95% occurring once; the ten biggest clones make up about 0.059%. Material: naive CD4+ T cells sorted from blood. Subset here: CD45RA+ positively selected. These TCRs come from a woman aged 25-40 years in good health.

The rearrangement uses TRBV7-2 and TRBJ1-2; 7 positions match TRBD1. The CDR3 runs to 15 residues. The J segment lost 3 bases and the V segment lost 5 bases, leaving 9 bases of the junction unmatched. Germline loops: CDR1 SGHTA, CDR2 FQGNSA. CDR3 sequence (DNA): TGTGCCAGCAGCACCCGCCCCGGGACAGACTATGGCTACACCTTC. Residues: CASSTRPGTDYGYTF.

This chain links TRBV19 with TRBJ1-5; no clear D gene. The CDR3 spans 14 residues. V was clipped by 11 bases and J by 1 base, with 15 bases between them. Germline CDR1 reads LNHDA; CDR2 reads SQIVND (reference sequence). The CDR3 DNA reads TGTGCCTCCAACGGCGGTCAAAGCAATCAGCCCCAGCATTTT. Translating gives CASNGGQSNQPQHF.

The gene calls are TRBV9 and TRBJ2-3, with 9 nucleotides matching TRBD1. Losses at the gene ends were 4 bases for V and 3 bases for J; bases not matched to a gene: 6. This CDR3 is built from 15 residues. Germline V CDR1 and CDR2: SGDLS, YYNGEE. CDR3 coding DNA: TGTGCCAGCAGCCCCCCGGACAGGGGAACAGATACGCAGTATTTT. Translating gives CASSPPDRGTDTQYF.

V and J are TRBV7-2 and TRBJ2-5; 12 nucleotides agree with TRBD2. The ends lost 3 bases at V and 5 bases at J; junction bases unmatched: 10. Looked up from germline, CDR1 is SGHTA and CDR2 is FQGNSA. The CDR3 length is 17 residues. CDR3 coding DNA: TGTGCCAGCAGCTTTCGGACTAGCGGGGCAAGGGGCGAGACCCAGTACTTC. Protein sequence: CASSFRTSGARGETQYF.

CDR3 nucleotides: TGTGCCAGTAGTCCTGGGACCGTATTCTACAATGAGCAGTTCTTC. As protein: CASSPGTVFYNEQFF. This chain uses TRBV19 with TRBJ2-1; D tentatively fits TRBD1 or TRBD2 (5 bases each). The V gene's germline CDR1 is LNHDA and CDR2 SQIVND (reference sequence). V dropped 5 bases and J dropped 3 bases, with 14 bases sitting between them. This CDR3 region has 15 residues.

The chain employs TRBV19 and TRBJ2-7; D gene ambiguous. The germline V gene has CDR1 LNHDA and CDR2 SQIVND (reference sequence). The V and J ends lost 2 bases and 4 bases respectively, with 15 bases between them. This CDR3 is 15 amino acids long. CDR3 loop: CASSITWASTYEQYF. Here the CDR3 DNA reads TGTGCCAGTAGTATAACATGGGCTAGTACTTACGAGCAGTACTTC.

This chain links TRBV7-2 with TRBJ2-7; D is possibly TRBD2 (5 bases). V lost 1 base, J lost 0 bases, and 7 bases lay in between. The CDR3 sequence is 14 residues long. Germline V gene lookup returns CDR1 SGHTA and CDR2 FQGNSA. In nucleotides, the CDR3 is TGTGCCAGCAGCTTAGTGGGGAGCTCCTACGAGCAGTACTTC. As protein: CASSLVGSSYEQYF.

This clone was detected a few times. The sample carries other DNA sequences with the same CDR3. CDR3 sequence (DNA): TGCGCCAGCAGCTTGGTGTCGGGGAACACCGGGGAGCTGTTTTTT. Protein product: CASSLVSGNTGELFF. This rearrangement joins TRBV5-1 to TRBJ2-2; D not certain. This CDR3 comprises 15 residues. The V end was cut by 0 bases, the J end by 1 base, with 7 bases between. CDR1 and CDR2 from the germline V gene are SGHRS and YFSETQ. Together with reference TRBV5-1 and TRBJ2-2, the CDR3 gives the full variable domain: KAGVTQTPRYLIKTRGQQVTLSCSPISGHRSVSWYQQTPGQGLQFLFEYFSETQRNKGNFPGRFSGRQFSNSRSEMNVSTLELGDSALYLCASSLVSGNTGELFFGEGSRLTVL.

The chain has TRBV27 and TRBJ1-1; D is possibly TRBD1 (6 bases). Trimming pared 6 bases from V and 10 bases from J, leaving 18 bases between. The CDR3 spans 13 residues. CDR1 and CDR2 from the germline V gene are MNHEY and SMNVEV (reference sequence). The CDR3 protein is CASSPRGAGAAFF. The DNA for the CDR3 is TGTGCCAGCAGCCCCCGGGGGGCAGGGGCAGCTTTCTTT.